Shown below are 5 T cell receptor beta chains from a single sample sequenced in a study of T cells after yellow fever vaccination. MiXCR was run by TCRdb on the 5' RACE reads, yielding one entry per CDR3 protein. The table lists roughly 27,000 distinct CDR3 sequences, more than 5% of them singletons. Here the sequenced sample was CD8+ T cells sorted from PBMCs, taken 10 days after the yellow fever booster vaccination. Receptors originate from a man aged 25-45 years who received the YFV17D yellow fever vaccine.

Ten or more counts support this clonotype. The chain is built from TRBV6-5 and TRBJ2-1; the D gene is possibly TRBD2 (6 bases). The CDR3 has 11 amino acids. Germline CDR1 reads MNHEY; CDR2 reads SVGAGI. Trimming took off 5 bases at V and 8 bases at J, with 7 bases between the two ends. The CDR3 bases are TGTGCCAGCAGTCGGGGGTATGAGCAGTTCTTC. This translates into CASSRGYEQFF.

This clonotype was counted ten times or more. V usage is TRBV7-2 and J usage is TRBJ2-2; D uncertain. Trimming stripped 6 bases from V and 5 bases from J, with 7 bases between. The CDR3 length is 12 residues. In germline, CDR1 is SGHTA, CDR2 FQGNSA. The CDR3 region has the DNA TGTGCCAGCAGAGATGGTACCGGGGAGCTGTTTTTT. Amino acids: CASRDGTGELFF.

This clonotype came up many times. This sequence joins TRBV20-1 and TRBJ2-7, with 10 bases identical to TRBD2. CDR1 and CDR2 from the germline V gene are DFQATT and SNEGSKA (reference sequence). With 5 bases clipped from V and 4 bases from J, the junction kept 5 bases outside the gene matches. The CDR3 runs to 13 residues. This CDR3 is CSAPLAGAYEQYF. CDR3 DNA sequence: TGCAGTGCTCCGCTAGCGGGAGCATACGAGCAGTACTTC.

This clonotype was found many times. The chain combines TRBV5-1 with TRBJ2-1; D not resolved. Between the trimmed V and J ends, which lost 10 bases and 2 bases, there was a span of 13 bases. The germline V gene encodes CDR1 SGHRS and CDR2 YFSETQ. The CDR3 runs to 13 residues. As DNA, the CDR3 is TGCGCCCTTCCGGAAGGAACCTACAATGAGCAGTTCTTC. Amino acid sequence: CALPEGTYNEQFF. The full variable domain, with the rest looked up from reference TRBV5-1 and TRBJ2-1, is KAGVTQTPRYLIKTRGQQVTLSCSPISGHRSVSWYQQTPGQGLQFLFEYFSETQRNKGNFPGRFSGRQFSNSRSEMNVSTLELGDSALYLCALPEGTYNEQFFGPGTRLTVL.

This clonotype has at least ten counts. The chain joins TRBV7-8 to TRBJ2-1, with TRBD2 matching over 8 bases. J gave up 6 bases and V 4 bases, and 11 bases lay outside the gene matches. The germline V gene has CDR1 SGHVS and CDR2 FQNEAQ. This CDR3 has 16 amino acids. The CDR3 region has the DNA TGTGCCAGCAGCTCCGGGACTAGTAGTATCGGCAATGAGCAGTTCTTC. Encoded protein: CASSSGTSSIGNEQFF.